The 14 T cell receptor beta chains presented below share a single source sample, sequenced in a study of cytomegalovirus exposure and HLA in healthy donors. The PCR ran on 60 Vbeta and 13 Jbeta primers. Assay: immunoSEQ multiplex PCR; the TCRdb copy retains only in-frame clones and omits some. The data show 130,000 or so clones, around nine tenths seen once. Input material: PBMCs. The receptor set was obtained from a woman aged 25 to 45 in good health and CMV-seronegative.

This clone was detected once. The genes are TRBV10-3 and TRBJ2-2, with a weak D call TRBD2 (6 bases). CDR1 ENHRY and CDR2 SYGVKD come from the germline V gene. V was trimmed by 7 bases and J by 6 bases, leaving 12 bases between them. The length of the CDR3 is 13 residues. As DNA, the CDR3 is TGTGCCATCAAGGAGGGTTGGGCCGGGGAGCTGTTTTTT. Residues: CAIKEGWAGELFF.

The rearrangement uses TRBV2 and TRBJ2-3; a possible D gene is TRBD2 (6 bases). The V end was cut by 2 bases, the J end by 4 bases, with 13 bases between. The CDR3 length is 15 residues. In germline, CDR1 is SNHLY, CDR2 FYNNEI. Written as DNA, the CDR3 is TGTGCCAGCAGTGAACCGGGACTGAGCTCAGATACGCAGTATTTT. Translated: CASSEPGLSSDTQYF.

This chain connects TRBV27 to TRBJ2-1; D might be TRBD1 (6 bases). The germline CDR1 and CDR2 sequences are MNHEY and SMNVEV (reference sequence). The CDR3 spans 17 residues. V gave up 2 bases and J gave up 0 bases, with 14 bases separating them. The CDR3: CASSLNRVPSSYNEQFF. CDR3 in DNA: TGTGCCAGCAGTTTAAACAGGGTCCCTAGCTCCTACAATGAGCAGTTCTTC.

This clone appeared a few times. CDR3 coding DNA: TGTGCCAGCAGCGGAGGGTTCAATCAGCCCCAGCATTTT. This encodes CASSGGFNQPQHF. The rearrangement links TRBV7-9 to TRBJ1-5; D is undetermined. This CDR3 is built from 13 residues. Trimming shortened V by 5 bases and J by 3 bases, and 8 bases separated the two germline ends. Germline values: CDR1 SEHNR, CDR2 FQNEAQ (reference sequence).

The chain is built from TRBV7-2 and TRBJ1-1; D uncertain. This CDR3 is built from 15 residues. The germline CDR1 and CDR2 sequences are SGHTA and FQGNSA. The V and J ends lost 3 bases and 1 base respectively, with 12 bases between them. The CDR3 nucleotides read TGTGCCAGCAGCTTTACCTACGCACCGAACACTGAAGCTTTCTTT. It codes for CASSFTYAPNTEAFF.

This chain links TRBV6-6 with TRBJ2-7, with TRBD1 identical over 8 bases. V dropped 8 bases and J dropped 2; count of bases not matched to a gene: 8. Germline-derived CDR1 and CDR2 are MNHNY and SVGAGI (reference sequence). CDR3 length: 14 amino acids. The CDR3 sequence is CASRRDRNTYEQYF. CDR3 nucleotides: TGTGCCAGCCGGAGGGACAGGAACACCTACGAGCAGTACTTC.

Turning to this clone: Within the sample, other DNA sequences also encode this same CDR3. The chain joins TRBV2 to TRBJ2-7; TRBD1 is a possible D gene (5 bases). The CDR3 totals 11 residues. Germline lookup yields CDR1 SNHLY and CDR2 FYNNEI. Between the trimmed V and J ends, which lost 6 bases and 4 bases, there was a span of 7 bases. DNA for the CDR3: TGTGCCAGCAGGCAGGGATACGAGCAGTACTTC. Amino acids: CASRQGYEQYF.

This clone appeared once. The rearrangement links TRBV2 to TRBJ2-1, with D possibly TRBD1 on 5 matching bases. Germline lookup yields CDR1 SNHLY and CDR2 FYNNEI. Deletions cut 6 bases from V and 6 bases from J, with 18 bases between. This CDR3 region has 15 residues. CDR3 region: CASRLGQDKSNEQFF. The CDR3 DNA follows: TGTGCCAGCAGGCTAGGACAAGATAAATCCAATGAGCAGTTCTTC.

The gene calls are TRBV7-2 and TRBJ2-5; 7 bases are shared with TRBD2. The CDR3 extends over 14 amino acids. V trimming: 3 bases; J trimming: 5 bases; junction bases outside the gene matches: 6. Germline lookup yields CDR1 SGHTA and CDR2 FQGNSA. CDR3 protein: CASSLSGVRETQYF. The CDR3 bases are TGTGCCAGCAGCTTGAGCGGGGTCCGGGAGACCCAGTACTTC.

The V gene is TRBV18, the J gene TRBJ2-2; D perhaps matches TRBD2 (6 bases). Germline assignment: CDR1 KGHSH and CDR2 LQKENI. The V end was cut by 4 bases, the J end by 3 bases, with 12 bases between. This CDR3 has 15 amino acids. CDR3 nucleotides: TGTGCCAGCTCACTACGGGACTTCGACACCGGGGAGCTGTTTTTT. As protein: CASSLRDFDTGELFF.

This clone was seen just once. The chain couples TRBV7-8 to TRBJ2-5, with 8 bases fitting TRBD2. CDR3 length: 15 residues. Unmatched junction bases numbered 6, after V lost 1 base and J lost 5 bases. Germline V gene lookup returns CDR1 SGHVS and CDR2 FQNEAQ. The CDR3 region is CASSLESGSLETQYF. CDR3 bases: TGTGCCAGCAGCTTAGAGAGCGGGAGTTTGGAGACCCAGTACTTC.

V gene TRBV27 combines with J gene TRBJ2-5; D is possibly TRBD1 (7 bases). Deletions cut 4 bases from V and 5 bases from J, with 17 bases between. There are 15 residues in the CDR3. Germline V CDR1 and CDR2: MNHEY, SMNVEV (reference sequence). In DNA, the CDR3 is TGTGCCAGCAGTTATGGGACAGCAGGGAGGGAGACCCAGTACTTC. Encoded protein: CASSYGTAGRETQYF.

The rearrangement joins TRBV5-8 to TRBJ2-1; 10 nucleotides align to TRBD2. The germline gives CDR1 SGHTS, CDR2 YDEGEE. V was clipped by 4 bases and J by 4 bases; unmatched bases: 5. The CDR3 covers 15 residues. The CDR3 loop is CASSPGTSVYNEQFF. In DNA, the CDR3 is TGTGCCAGCAGCCCCGGGACTAGCGTGTACAATGAGCAGTTCTTC.

The chain links TRBV10-3 to TRBJ1-2; D is ambiguous. The CDR3 totals 12 residues. Germline lookup yields CDR1 ENHRY and CDR2 SYGVKD. V lost 3 bases, J lost 4 bases, and 6 bases lay in between. CDR3 nucleotides: TGTGCCATCAGTGACAAATCCTATGGCTACACCTTC. It yields the protein CAISDKSYGYTF.